This T cell receptor (beta chain) was recovered during a study of blood T cell repertoires in COVID-19. Whole-study context: Some COVID-19 samples were acute and others convalescent; all came from the United States, Italy and Spain. PBMCs, B-cell-depleted T cells, or T cells were the source of the cDNA or gDNA that made up the material.

CDR1 SGHTA and CDR2 FQGNSA come from the germline V gene. The CDR3 has 15 amino acids. Germline trimming cut 5 bases from V and 4 bases from J; bases unmatched to any gene: 6. Original handling: Reference gene primers were amplified, and this amplification served to estimate nucleated cell counts. Libraries were prepared by immunoSEQ multiplex PCR; TCRdb keeps only in-frame clonotypes and omits some of them. V, J and clone size reflect that table, while D and trimming were determined from the DNA. The sample consists of some 140,000 clones, 80% to 85% of them appearing once. The sequence came from an older woman with active or convalescent COVID-19. Sequenced: peripheral blood. The chain links TRBV7-2 to TRBJ1-1; 11 nucleotides line up with TRBD1. The CDR3 sequence: CASSHWTGGGTEAFF. The CDR3 DNA sequence: TGTGCCAGCAGCCATTGGACAGGGGGCGGCACTGAAGCTTTCTTT.